This T cell receptor beta chain was identified in a study of shared clonotypes between healthy human individuals. Trimming took off 1 base at V and 2 bases at J, with 11 bases between the two ends. The CDR3 has 15 residues. Germline V gene lookup returns CDR1 KGHSH and CDR2 LQKENI. Clones were sequenced by immunoSEQ multiplex PCR, and TCRdb holds only the in-frame ones, with some missing. In the table there are approximately 1,500,000 clones, approximately 98% of which are singletons. Nashville, Tennessee was home to all donors, who were Caucasian adults. V and J are TRBV18 and TRBJ2-5, with D possibly TRBD1 on 6 matching bases. The TCR was taken from a man aged 25 to 45 in good health. Sequenced material: naive CD4+ T cells sorted from blood. Subset noted: CD45RA+ positively selected. The CDR3 loop reads CASSPLTGTQETQYF. CDR3 nucleotide sequence: TGTGCCAGCTCACCACTGACAGGCACTCAAGAGACCCAGTACTTC.